A selection of T cell receptor beta chains follows, all from one sample in a study of cytomegalovirus exposure and HLA in healthy donors. TCRdb's copy holds only in-frame clones and misses some; the assay was immunoSEQ multiplex PCR. The sample lists about 190,000 clones, approximately 90% occurring once. The specimen sequenced was PBMCs. These receptors came from a boy aged 2 to 9 in good health and CMV-seronegative. Both conserved end residues are part of each CDR3. Fields, in order: D gene, J gene, V gene, clone size, CDR3 protein, CDR3 DNA. A D gene is named only where the DNA matches it firmly. Size tells how often a clone was seen (once, few, many) or the class of an expanded clone, and some rows leave it out.

d_gene: TRBD1
j_gene: TRBJ2-7
v_gene: TRBV6-1
abundance: NA
CDR3aa: CASRTGIYEQYF
CDR3nt: TGTGCCAGCAGGACAGGGATATACGAGCAGTACTTC

d_gene: NA
j_gene: TRBJ1-1
v_gene: TRBV28
abundance: NA
CDR3aa: CASCSFMNTEAFF
CDR3nt: TGTGCGAGCTGCAGTTTTATGAACACTGAAGCTTTCTTT

d_gene: NA
j_gene: TRBJ2-3
v_gene: TRBV7-2
abundance: NA
CDR3aa: CASSLAPGDTQYF
CDR3nt: TGTGCCAGCAGCTTAGCTCCCGGAGATACGCAGTATTTT

d_gene: NA
j_gene: TRBJ1-1
v_gene: TRBV9
abundance: NA
CDR3aa: CASSAVTPFATEAFF
CDR3nt: TGTGCCAGCAGCGCAGTTACACCCTTCGCCACTGAAGCTTTCTTT

d_gene: TRBD2
j_gene: TRBJ2-1
v_gene: TRBV6-6
abundance: NA
CDR3aa: CASSFRLAEDNEQFF
CDR3nt: TGTGCCAGCAGTTTCCGACTAGCGGAGGACAATGAGCAGTTCTTC

d_gene: TRBD2
j_gene: TRBJ2-2
v_gene: TRBV27
abundance: NA
CDR3aa: CASLAGGRNTGELFF
CDR3nt: TGTGCCAGCTTAGCGGGGGGCCGGAACACCGGGGAGCTGTTTTTT

d_gene: NA
j_gene: TRBJ1-5
v_gene: TRBV7-8
abundance: NA
CDR3aa: CASSPAGATGQPQHF
CDR3nt: TGTGCCAGCAGCCCCGCGGGGGCGACTGGCCAGCCCCAGCATTTT

d_gene: TRBD2
j_gene: TRBJ2-1
v_gene: TRBV9
abundance: NA
CDR3aa: CASSLLGGVGLAGAGEQFF
CDR3nt: TGTGCCAGCAGTCTACTTGGGGGGGTTGGACTAGCGGGAGCAGGTGAGCAGTTCTTC

d_gene: NA
j_gene: TRBJ2-1
v_gene: TRBV2
abundance: NA
CDR3aa: CASTAREVEQFF
CDR3nt: TGTGCCAGCACCGCCAGGGAGGTTGAGCAGTTCTTC

d_gene: NA
j_gene: TRBJ2-7
v_gene: TRBV6-5
abundance: NA
CDR3aa: CASSYSLGTTYEQYF
CDR3nt: TGTGCCAGCAGTTACTCGCTGGGGACAACCTACGAGCAGTACTTC

d_gene: NA
j_gene: TRBJ2-1
v_gene: TRBV6-1
abundance: few
CDR3aa: CATNRGSYNEQFF
CDR3nt: TGTGCCACCAATAGGGGCTCCTACAATGAGCAGTTCTTC

d_gene: NA
j_gene: TRBJ2-7
v_gene: TRBV29-1
abundance: NA
CDR3aa: CSVVTGAYEQYF
CDR3nt: TGCAGCGTTGTGACCGGAGCCTACGAGCAGTACTTC

d_gene: TRBD1
j_gene: TRBJ1-5
v_gene: TRBV13
abundance: NA
CDR3aa: CASSLSRGGESNQPQHF
CDR3nt: TGTGCCAGCAGCTTGTCGAGAGGGGGCGAAAGCAATCAGCCCCAGCATTTT

d_gene: TRBD1
j_gene: TRBJ1-6
v_gene: TRBV6-1
abundance: NA
CDR3aa: CASREQGYNSPLHF
CDR3nt: TGTGCCAGCAGAGAACAGGGGTATAATTCACCCCTCCACTTT

d_gene: TRBD2
j_gene: TRBJ2-2
v_gene: TRBV14
abundance: NA
CDR3aa: CASSQGGFKQAGAGELFF
CDR3nt: TGTGCCAGCAGCCAAGGCGGCTTTAAACAAGCGGGGGCCGGGGAGCTGTTTTTT

d_gene: NA
j_gene: TRBJ1-4
v_gene: TRBV7-8
abundance: NA
CDR3aa: CASSPRAGITANEKLFF
CDR3nt: TGTGCCAGCAGCCCCCGGGCAGGGATTACGGCTAATGAAAAACTGTTTTTT

d_gene: NA
j_gene: TRBJ1-5
v_gene: TRBV28
abundance: NA
CDR3aa: CASSSSGWGNQPQHF
CDR3nt: TGTGCCAGCAGTTCTTCCGGGTGGGGCAATCAGCCCCAGCATTTT

d_gene: TRBD2
j_gene: TRBJ2-7
v_gene: TRBV2
abundance: NA
CDR3aa: CASSRGTSEYEQYF
CDR3nt: TGTGCCAGCAGTCGGGGGACTAGCGAGTACGAGCAGTACTTC

d_gene: TRBD1
j_gene: TRBJ2-7
v_gene: TRBV5-6
abundance: NA
CDR3aa: CASSFGTGAYEQYF
CDR3nt: TGTGCCAGCAGCTTCGGGACAGGGGCCTACGAGCAGTACTTC

d_gene: NA
j_gene: TRBJ2-2
v_gene: TRBV5-6
abundance: few
CDR3aa: CASSFYTGELFF
CDR3nt: TGTGCCAGCAGCTTTTATACCGGGGAGCTGTTTTTT

d_gene: TRBD1
j_gene: TRBJ1-1
v_gene: TRBV5-6
abundance: few
CDR3aa: CASSLRQGNTEAFF
CDR3nt: TGTGCCAGCAGCTTGAGACAGGGAAACACTGAAGCTTTCTTT

d_gene: NA
j_gene: TRBJ2-1
v_gene: TRBV27
abundance: NA
CDR3aa: CASRFRAGRSYNEQFF
CDR3nt: TGTGCCAGCAGGTTCAGGGCTGGTCGGAGCTACAATGAGCAGTTCTTC

d_gene: TRBD1
j_gene: TRBJ1-3
v_gene: TRBV28
abundance: NA
CDR3aa: CASSWTGESENTIYF
CDR3nt: TGTGCCAGCAGTTGGACAGGGGAGAGTGAAAACACCATATATTTT

d_gene: TRBD1
j_gene: TRBJ1-1
v_gene: TRBV6-5
abundance: few
CDR3aa: CASSYSTGGAFF
CDR3nt: TGTGCCAGCAGTTACTCAACAGGGGGAGCTTTCTTT

d_gene: TRBD1
j_gene: TRBJ2-7
v_gene: TRBV6-5
abundance: few
CDR3aa: CASSLGQAAYEQYF
CDR3nt: TGTGCCAGCAGTCTGGGACAGGCAGCCTACGAGCAGTACTTC

d_gene: NA
j_gene: TRBJ1-2
v_gene: TRBV7-9
abundance: NA
CDR3aa: CASSSPSREFNYGYTF
CDR3nt: TGTGCCAGCAGCTCCCCTTCCCGGGAGTTTAACTATGGCTACACCTTC

d_gene: NA
j_gene: TRBJ2-7
v_gene: TRBV27
abundance: NA
CDR3aa: CASSLLGALGKPTYEQYF
CDR3nt: TGTGCCAGCAGCCTACTAGGCGCCCTGGGGAAGCCCACCTACGAGCAGTACTTC

d_gene: TRBD1
j_gene: TRBJ2-7
v_gene: TRBV27
abundance: NA
CDR3aa: CASSLLGQGNEQYF
CDR3nt: TGTGCCAGCAGTTTACTGGGACAGGGGAACGAGCAGTACTTC

d_gene: NA
j_gene: TRBJ2-7
v_gene: TRBV29-1
abundance: NA
CDR3aa: CSVVTGEQYF
CDR3nt: TGCAGCGTCGTAACAGGGGAGCAGTACTTC

d_gene: NA
j_gene: TRBJ1-5
v_gene: TRBV9
abundance: NA
CDR3aa: CASSPGPAGSQHF
CDR3nt: TGTGCCAGCAGCCCAGGGCCTGCAGGGTCCCAGCATTTT